Shown below are 4 T cell receptor beta chains from a single sample sequenced in a study of cytomegalovirus exposure and HLA in healthy donors. Use of 60 Vbeta and 13 Jbeta primers characterized the PCR. The method was immunoSEQ multiplex PCR; TCRdb's version includes in-frame clones alone and lacks a portion of them. This sample carries approximately 150,000 clones, around 69% of them seen once, and the ten largest clones take approximately 1.4%. Material for sequencing was PBMCs. Receptors originate from a man aged 60 to 75 in good health and CMV-seronegative.

The rearrangement links TRBV5-1 to TRBJ2-7; D is possibly TRBD1 (6 bases). CDR3 length equals 15 residues. V was cut by 3 bases and J by 4 bases, with 17 bases left in between. CDR1 and CDR2 from the germline V gene are SGHRS and YFSETQ. The CDR3 loop reads CASSSDGQGLYEQYF. CDR3 nucleotides: TGCGCCAGCAGCTCGGACGGGCAGGGGCTTTACGAGCAGTACTTC.

This clone was seen a handful of times. V gene TRBV7-2 combines with J gene TRBJ1-1; 7 nucleotides line up with TRBD1. The germline V gene encodes CDR1 SGHTA and CDR2 FQGNSA. Trimming took 4 bases from V and 7 from J; bases not matched to a gene: 6. The CDR3 is 13 amino acids. Here the CDR3 reads CASSSNPGGEAFF. CDR3 DNA: TGTGCCAGCAGCTCCAACCCAGGGGGTGAAGCTTTCTTT.

The V gene is TRBV25-1, the J gene TRBJ1-2, with 9 bases aligning to TRBD1. V lost 1 base to trimming and J lost 7 bases; unmatched junction nucleotides: 7. This CDR3 comprises 15 residues. The germline V gene encodes CDR1 MGHDK and CDR2 SYGVNS. CDR3 loop: CASSELRTGGRGYTF. CDR3 bases: TGTGCCAGCAGTGAATTAAGAACAGGGGGCCGTGGCTACACCTTC.

The V and J genes are TRBV4-2 and TRBJ2-2; 7 bases match TRBD1. V lost 5 bases to trimming and J lost 0 bases; unmatched junction nucleotides: 3. Germline V gene data show CDR1 as LGHNA and CDR2 as YNFKEQ. The CDR3 consists of 15 residues. CDR3 DNA: TGTGCCAGCAGCAGGGGGACAGCGAACACCGGGGAGCTGTTTTTT. Translated, it gives CASSRGTANTGELFF.